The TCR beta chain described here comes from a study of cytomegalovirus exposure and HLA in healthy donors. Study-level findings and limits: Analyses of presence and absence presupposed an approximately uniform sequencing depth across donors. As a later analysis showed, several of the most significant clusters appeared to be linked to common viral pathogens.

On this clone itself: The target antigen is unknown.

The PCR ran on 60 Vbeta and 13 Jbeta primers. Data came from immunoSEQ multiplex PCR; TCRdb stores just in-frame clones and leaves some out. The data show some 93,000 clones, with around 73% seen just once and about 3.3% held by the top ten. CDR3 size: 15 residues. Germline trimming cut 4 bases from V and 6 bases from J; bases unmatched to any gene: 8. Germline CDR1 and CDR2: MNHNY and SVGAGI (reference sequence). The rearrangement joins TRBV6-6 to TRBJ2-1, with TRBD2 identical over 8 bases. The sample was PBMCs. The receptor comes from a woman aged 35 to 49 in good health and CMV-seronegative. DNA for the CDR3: TGTGCCAGCAGTTGGAGTAGCGGGAAGCCCAATGAGCAGTTCTTC. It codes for CASSWSSGKPNEQFF.